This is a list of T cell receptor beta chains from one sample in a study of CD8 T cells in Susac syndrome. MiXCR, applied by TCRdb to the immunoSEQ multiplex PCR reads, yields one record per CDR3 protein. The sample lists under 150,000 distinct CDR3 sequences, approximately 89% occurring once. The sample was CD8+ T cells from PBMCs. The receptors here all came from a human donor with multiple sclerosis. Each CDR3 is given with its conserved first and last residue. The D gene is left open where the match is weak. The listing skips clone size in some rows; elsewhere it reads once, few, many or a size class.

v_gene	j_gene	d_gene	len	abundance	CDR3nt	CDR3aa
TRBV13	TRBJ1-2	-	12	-	TGTGCCAGCAGCGTAGGTTCCTATGGCTACACCTTC	CASSVGSYGYTF
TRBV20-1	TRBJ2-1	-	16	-	TGCAGTGCTAACCCGGACTTCCCGAGCTCCTACAATGAGCAGTTCTTC	CSANPDFPSSYNEQFF
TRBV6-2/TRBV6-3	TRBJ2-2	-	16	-	TGTGCCAGCGAGTTACGGTCCCTGACAGTATCCGGGGAGCTGTTTTTT	CASELRSLTVSGELFF
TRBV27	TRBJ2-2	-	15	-	TGTGCCAGCAGTTTATTGGCCACGAACACCGGGGAGCTGTTTTTT	CASSLLATNTGELFF
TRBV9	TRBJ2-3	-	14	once	TGTGCCAGCAGCGTCTCCCGACTTGAAGATACGCAGTATTTT	CASSVSRLEDTQYF
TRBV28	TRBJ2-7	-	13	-	TGTGCCAGCTTGACCCGCGCTACCTACGAGCAGTACTTC	CASLTRATYEQYF
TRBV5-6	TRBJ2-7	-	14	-	TGTGCCAGCAGCACCGGGGCCCAGAATTGGGAGCAGTACTTC	CASSTGAQNWEQYF
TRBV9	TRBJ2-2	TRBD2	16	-	TGTGCCAGCAGCGTAAATAAGGGAGGGCACACCGGGGAGCTGTTTTTT	CASSVNKGGHTGELFF
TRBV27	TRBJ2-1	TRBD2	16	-	TGTGCCAGCAGTCGAATACTAGCGGGAGGGCCTTATGAGCAGTTCTTC	CASSRILAGGPYEQFF
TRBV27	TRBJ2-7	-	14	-	TGTGCCAGCAGTTTTCGGGGGGCCACCTACGAGCAGTACTTC	CASSFRGATYEQYF
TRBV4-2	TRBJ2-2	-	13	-	TGTGCCGCCTCCGAGAGTATTCCCGGGGAGCTGTTTTTT	CAASESIPGELFF
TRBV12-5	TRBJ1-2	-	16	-	TGTGCTAGTGGACCCCCTGGGGCGGTTTGGGGCTATGGCTACACCTTC	CASGPPGAVWGYGYTF
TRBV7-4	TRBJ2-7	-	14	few	TGTGCCAGCAGCCTCTCTCCCGAGTTAGACGAGCAGTACTTC	CASSLSPELDEQYF